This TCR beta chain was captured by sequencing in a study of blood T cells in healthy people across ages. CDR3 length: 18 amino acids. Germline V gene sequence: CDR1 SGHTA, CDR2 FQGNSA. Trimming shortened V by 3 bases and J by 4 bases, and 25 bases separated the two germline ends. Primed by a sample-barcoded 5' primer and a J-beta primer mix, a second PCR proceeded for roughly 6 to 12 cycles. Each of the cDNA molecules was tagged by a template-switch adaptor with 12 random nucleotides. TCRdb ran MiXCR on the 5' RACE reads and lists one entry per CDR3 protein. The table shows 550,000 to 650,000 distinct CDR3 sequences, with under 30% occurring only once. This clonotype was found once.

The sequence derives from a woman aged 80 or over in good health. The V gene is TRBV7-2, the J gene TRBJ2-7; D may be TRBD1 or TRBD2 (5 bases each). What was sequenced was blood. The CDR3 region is CASSLAPTGRTASYEQYF. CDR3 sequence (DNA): TGTGCCAGCAGCTTGGCTCCAACGGGACGGACGGCTTCTTACGAGCAGTACTTC.